This entry lists 18 T cell receptor beta chains sequenced from one sample in a study of identifying expanded T cells in peripheral blood (dated by TCRdb to between 2018 and 2020). Library method: the immunoSEQ multiplex PCR assay. TCRdb retrieved this table from immuneACCESS and kept in-frame rearrangements only. Not all clones are present; in checked studies, unresolved V genes account for under half, and no reason is known for the remainder. The sample table shows about 97,000 clones, and 70% to 90% are seen once. The leading ten clones occupy about 14% of the sample. Sequenced material: blood. These receptors all come from a person between 18 and 75 years old in good health.

V is TRBV6-6 and J is TRBJ2-3; perhaps TRBD2 as D (6 bases). Germline CDR1 and CDR2: MNHNY and SVGAGI (reference sequence). V was trimmed by 6 bases and J by 0 bases, leaving 13 bases between them. The length of the CDR3 is 15 residues. The CDR3 nucleotides are TGTGCCAGCAGGATAGCGGAGGGGAGCACAGATACGCAGTATTTT. Residues: CASRIAEGSTDTQYF.

The chain combines TRBV7-3 with TRBJ2-2; no firm D call. V was clipped by 1 base and J by 5 bases, with 5 bases between them. This CDR3 is built from 13 residues. Germline CDR1 SGHTA, CDR2 FQGTGA. CDR3 DNA: TGTGCCAGCAGCTTAAAGGCGACCGGGGAGCTGTTTTTT. Residues: CASSLKATGELFF.

V is TRBV15 and J is TRBJ2-7, with 9 bases that match TRBD1. Germline V CDR1 and CDR2: LNHNV, YYDKDF (reference sequence). The CDR3 is 20 residues long. J lost 3 bases, V lost 4 bases, and 22 bases had no gene match. CDR3 coding DNA: TGTGCCACCAGCATCGACCGGGACAGGGCCCAGAGCCATCTATACTACGAGCAGTACTTC. This gives the protein CATSIDRDRAQSHLYYEQYF.

V is TRBV11-2 and J is TRBJ2-1; D is uncertain. Looked up from germline, CDR1 is SGHAT and CDR2 is FQNNGV. V was cut by 3 bases and J by 7 bases, with 10 bases left in between. This CDR3 is 13 amino acids long. The CDR3 is CASSFGYANEQFF. The CDR3 DNA reads as TGTGCCAGCAGCTTTGGGTATGCGAATGAGCAGTTCTTC.

The genes are TRBV7-2 and TRBJ1-2; unclear D gene. The CDR3 extends over 15 amino acids. Trimming took 3 bases from V and 4 from J, leaving 15 bases between them. Germline V gene data show CDR1 as SGHTA and CDR2 as FQGNSA. CDR3 sequence (DNA): TGTGCCAGCAGCTTCGCAGTTAGGATGGGCTATGGCTACACCTTC. The encoded protein is CASSFAVRMGYGYTF. Full variable domain (missing parts from reference TRBV7-2 and TRBJ1-2): GAGVSQSPSNKVTEKGKDVELRCDPISGHTALYWYRQSLGQGLEFLIYFQGNSAPDKSGLPSDRFSAERTGGSVSTLTIQRTQQEDSAVYLCASSFAVRMGYGYTFGSGTRLTVV.

The chain carries TRBV18 and TRBJ1-6; possibly TRBD1 for D (6 bases). Trimming pared 3 bases from V and 8 bases from J, leaving 11 bases between. The germline V gene has CDR1 KGHSH and CDR2 LQKENI. The CDR3 contains 14 residues. The CDR3 spells CASSPRDKDSPLHF. CDR3 DNA sequence: TGTGCCAGCTCACCCCGGGACAAAGATTCACCCCTCCACTTT.

This chain uses TRBV11-1 with TRBJ2-3, with D perhaps TRBD2 (6 bases). Germline V gene sequence: CDR1 SGHAT, CDR2 FQDESV (reference sequence). This CDR3 has 16 residues. Trimming removed 3 bases from V and 0 bases from J, with 13 bases in between. Written as DNA, the CDR3 is TGTGCCAGCAGCTTTCGGGCGGGGACTAGCACAGATACGCAGTATTTT. It yields the protein CASSFRAGTSTDTQYF.

The chain joins TRBV19 to TRBJ1-4; TRBD1 matches at 8 bases. From germline, CDR1 is LNHDA and CDR2 SQIVND (reference sequence). The trim removed 4 bases at V and 5 bases at J, leaving 6 bases unmatched. The CDR3 extends over 15 amino acids. CDR3 sequence (DNA): TGTGCCAGTAGTAACCACCAGGGGGCGAATGAAAAACTGTTTTTT. This translates into CASSNHQGANEKLFF.

The chain links TRBV14 to TRBJ2-3; a possible D gene is TRBD1 (5 bases). V lost 1 base, J lost 1 base, and 12 bases lay in between. Germline V gives CDR1 SGHDN, CDR2 FVKESK. This CDR3 contains 16 residues. The CDR3 region is CASSQGQPLRTDTQYF. CDR3 DNA: TGTGCCAGCAGCCAAGGACAGCCGCTACGCACAGATACGCAGTATTTT. Combining the CDR3 with reference TRBV14 and TRBJ2-3 gives the whole variable domain EAGVTQFPSHSVIEKGQTVTLRCDPISGHDNLYWYRRVMGKEIKFLLHFVKESKQDESGMPNNRFLAERTGGTYSTLKVQPAELEDSGVYFCASSQGQPLRTDTQYFGPGTRLTVL.

This chain connects TRBV29-1 to TRBJ2-3; D unclear. The CDR3 consists of 13 residues. The germline CDR1 and CDR2 sequences are SQVTM and ANQGSEA. In DNA, the CDR3 is TGCAGTGTGTCCGCCCGCGGCACAGATACGCAGTATTTT. This translates into CSVSARGTDTQYF.

This sequence joins TRBV7-2 and TRBJ2-5, with D perhaps TRBD2 (5 bases). CDR3 length: 16 amino acids. CDR1 and CDR2 from the germline V gene are SGHTA and FQGNSA. Trimming cost V 5 bases and J 5 bases, with 21 bases left between them. This chain's CDR3 is CASSPAATSSVETQYF. CDR3 bases: TGTGCCAGCAGCCCCGCGGCAACTAGTTCTGTCGAGACCCAGTACTTC.

This chain uses TRBV19 with TRBJ1-2; D gene unclear. The ends were cut back, 9 bases at V and 2 bases at J, with 13 bases in the middle. Germline V lookup: CDR1 LNHDA, CDR2 SQIVND (reference sequence). This CDR3 is 13 amino acids long. CDR3 region: CASTRAGNYGYTF. For the CDR3, the DNA is TGTGCCAGCACAAGGGCTGGCAACTATGGCTACACCTTC.

This chain connects TRBV14 to TRBJ2-3; D is undetermined. Trimming stripped 4 bases from V and 0 bases from J, with 8 bases between. The germline V gene has CDR1 SGHDN and CDR2 FVKESK. The CDR3 has 14 amino acids. The CDR3 reads CASSPITSTDTQYF. In DNA form, the CDR3 reads TGTGCCAGCAGCCCGATAACTAGCACAGATACGCAGTATTTT.

This clone was found once. This sequence joins TRBV7-3 and TRBJ2-2, with 8 bases matching TRBD2. Germline V gives CDR1 SGHTA, CDR2 FQGTGA. Germline trimming cut 4 bases from V and 1 base from J; bases unmatched to any gene: 5. The CDR3 totals 16 residues. The CDR3 DNA is TGTGCCAGCAGCTCTTTTGCGGGAGGGAACACCGGGGAGCTGTTTTTT. It yields the protein CASSSFAGGNTGELFF.

V usage is TRBV5-5 and J usage is TRBJ2-1; a possible D gene is TRBD1 (6 bases). V was cut by 5 bases and J by 5 bases, with 11 bases left in between. In germline, CDR1 is SGHKS, CDR2 YYEKEE (reference sequence). The CDR3 has 13 amino acids. CDR3 loop: CASREDRDNEQFF. CDR3 coding DNA: TGTGCCAGCAGGGAGGACAGAGACAATGAGCAGTTCTTC.

The chain employs TRBV19 and TRBJ1-4; tentative D call: TRBD1 (5 bases). The germline gives CDR1 LNHDA, CDR2 SQIVND (reference sequence). The CDR3 spans 15 residues. The V end was cut by 3 bases, the J end by 0 bases, with 8 bases between. The CDR3 reads CASSMEGSTNEKLFF. The CDR3 nucleotides read TGTGCCAGTAGTATGGAGGGGTCAACTAATGAAAAACTGTTTTTT.

This chain connects TRBV2 to TRBJ1-5; TRBD1 matches 9 bases. The V gene's germline CDR1 is SNHLY and CDR2 FYNNEI. The CDR3 is 15 residues long. V shed 4 bases, J shed 6 bases, and the junction held 7 bases outside the gene matches. CDR3 amino acids: CASSGDRVSRQPQHF. CDR3 DNA sequence: TGTGCCAGCAGTGGGGACAGGGTGTCACGTCAGCCCCAGCATTTT. Full variable domain (missing parts from reference TRBV2 and TRBJ1-5): EPEVTQTPSHQVTQMGQEVILRCVPISNHLYFYWYRQILGQKVEFLVSFYNNEISEKSEIFDDQFSVERPDGSNFTLKIRSTKLEDSAMYFCASSGDRVSRQPQHFGDGTRLSIL.

This chain connects TRBV2 to TRBJ2-3; D possibly uses TRBD1 or TRBD2 (6 bases each). Trimming pared 3 bases from V and 2 bases from J, leaving 12 bases between. Germline V gene lookup returns CDR1 SNHLY and CDR2 FYNNEI. The CDR3 contains 15 residues. CDR3 bases: TGTGCCAGCAGTGACGGGGGCCGACCCACAGATACGCAGTATTTT. This encodes CASSDGGRPTDTQYF.